This T cell receptor beta chain was identified in a study of cytomegalovirus exposure and HLA in healthy donors. Researchers ran the PCR with 60 Vbeta and 13 Jbeta primers. TCRdb's copy holds only in-frame clones and misses some; the assay was immunoSEQ multiplex PCR. Here the sample spans fewer than 250,000 clones, 85% to 90% being singletons. V dropped 5 bases and J dropped 15; count of bases not matched to a gene: 5. The germline gives CDR1 DFQATT, CDR2 SNEGSKA (reference sequence). This CDR3 has 11 amino acids. The gene calls are TRBV20-1 and TRBJ2-1; 12 nucleotides agree with TRBD2. The receptor's source is a human donor in good health. The sample consisted of PBMCs. CDR3 nucleotide sequence: TGCAGTGCTTCCACTAGCGGGAGGCGGTTCTTC. Amino acid sequence: CSASTSGRRFF.